This paragraph reports one T cell receptor beta chain. This specimen belongs to a study of blood T cell repertoires in COVID-19. As for the study in general: Samples taken during acute and convalescent COVID-19 were collected in the United States, Italy and Spain.

Libraries were prepared by immunoSEQ multiplex PCR; TCRdb keeps only in-frame clonotypes and omits some of them. The table records 60,000 to 90,000 clones, around 90% of them present only once. This CDR3 region has 13 residues. Germline CDR1 reads LNHDA; CDR2 reads SQIVND (reference sequence). Trimming stripped 5 bases from V and 7 bases from J, with 14 bases between. Sequencing input: peripheral blood. This sequence was found in a woman older than 75 with active or convalescent COVID-19. The chain is built from TRBV19 and TRBJ1-2; D not certain. The CDR3 spells CASSADGVTGYTF. For the CDR3, the DNA is TGTGCCAGTAGTGCAGACGGAGTTACTGGCTACACCTTC.